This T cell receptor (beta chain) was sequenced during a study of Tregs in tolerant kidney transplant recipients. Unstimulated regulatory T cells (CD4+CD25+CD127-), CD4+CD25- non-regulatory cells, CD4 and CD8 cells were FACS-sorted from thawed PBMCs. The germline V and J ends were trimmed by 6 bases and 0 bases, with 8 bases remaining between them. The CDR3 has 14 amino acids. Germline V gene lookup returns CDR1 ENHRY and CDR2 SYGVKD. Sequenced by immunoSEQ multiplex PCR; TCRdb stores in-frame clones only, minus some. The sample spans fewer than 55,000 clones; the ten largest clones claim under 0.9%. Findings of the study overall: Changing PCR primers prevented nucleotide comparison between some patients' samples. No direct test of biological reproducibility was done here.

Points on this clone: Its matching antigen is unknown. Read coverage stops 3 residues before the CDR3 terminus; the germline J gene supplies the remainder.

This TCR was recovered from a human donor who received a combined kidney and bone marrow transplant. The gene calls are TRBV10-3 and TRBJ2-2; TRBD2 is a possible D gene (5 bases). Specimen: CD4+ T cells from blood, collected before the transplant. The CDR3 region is CAIRDSANTGELFF. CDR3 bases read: TGTGCCATCAGGGACTCAGCGAACACCGGGGAG.